The 14 T cell receptor beta chains in this list originate from one sample, sequenced in a study of beta chain features in type 1 diabetes. Whole-study findings and limits: Type 1 diabetes patients had moderately but significantly shorter TCRB CDR3s in all four CD4+ subsets.

Of the isolated RNA, all was reverse transcribed, and so the sequenced material was expressed TCRB transcripts. Clones were sequenced by immunoSEQ multiplex PCR, and TCRdb holds only the in-frame ones, with some missing. Found here are more than 25,000 clones, 50% to 65% of them singletons; the top ten hold approximately 1.5%. Antigens for these TCRs are unknown. The sequenced sample consisted of Tregs from blood. These receptors were taken from a woman younger than 30 with type 1 diabetes.

The CDR3 protein is CASSLATGFPSDNEQFF. CDR3 bases: TGCGCCAGCAGCTTGGCCACAGGGTTTCCTTCGGACAATGAGCAGTTCTTC. The chain is built from TRBV5-1 and TRBJ2-1; tentatively, D is TRBD1 (6 bases). The V gene's germline CDR1 is SGHRS and CDR2 YFSETQ. The CDR3 is 17 amino acids. Trimming left V 0 bases short and J 5 bases short, with 18 bases between. Variable domain in full (rest from reference TRBV5-1 and TRBJ2-1): KAGVTQTPRYLIKTRGQQVTLSCSPISGHRSVSWYQQTPGQGLQFLFEYFSETQRNKGNFPGRFSGRQFSNSRSEMNVSTLELGDSALYLCASSLATGFPSDNEQFFGPGTRLTVL.

The rearrangement links TRBV7-8 to TRBJ1-5, with 9 positions matching TRBD1. Per the germline V gene, CDR1 is SGHVS and CDR2 is FQNEAQ. The CDR3 totals 15 residues. With V trimmed by 5 bases and J by 3 bases, 5 bases remained unmatched. This CDR3 is CASSAGTGSNQPQHF. CDR3 in DNA: TGTGCCAGCAGCGCCGGGACAGGGTCCAATCAGCCCCAGCATTTT.

The chain employs TRBV19 and TRBJ1-2, with no clear D. Germline loops: CDR1 LNHDA, CDR2 SQIVND (reference sequence). The germline V and J ends were trimmed by 5 bases and 8 bases, with 12 bases remaining between them. The CDR3 is 12 residues long. DNA for the CDR3: TGTGCCAGTAGTTCGCAGGTAACGGGCTACACCTTC. This encodes CASSSQVTGYTF.

The gene calls are TRBV7-2 and TRBJ2-5, with 9 bases aligning to TRBD2. This CDR3 is built from 15 residues. Germline V gene data show CDR1 as SGHTA and CDR2 as FQGNSA. The V segment lost 8 bases and the J segment 4 bases; nucleotides outside the gene matches: 11. This CDR3 is CASSFPAGGGETQYF. CDR3 DNA: TGTGCCAGCTCGTTCCCAGCGGGAGGAGGAGAGACCCAGTACTTC. Variable domain in full (rest from reference TRBV7-2 and TRBJ2-5): GAGVSQSPSNKVTEKGKDVELRCDPISGHTALYWYRQSLGQGLEFLIYFQGNSAPDKSGLPSDRFSAERTGGSVSTLTIQRTQQEDSAVYLCASSFPAGGGETQYFGPGTRLLVL.

The J gene is TRBJ2-5, the V gene TRBV18; D might be TRBD2 (5 bases). Trimming left V 3 bases short and J 5 bases short, with 13 bases between. From germline, CDR1 is KGHSH and CDR2 LQKENI. The CDR3 extends over 14 amino acids. The CDR3 loop is CASSPMDPGETQYF. The DNA of the CDR3 is TGTGCCAGCTCACCTATGGACCCGGGGGAGACCCAGTACTTC.

This clone has a handful of counts. The chain links TRBV10-1 to TRBJ1-5, with D perhaps matching TRBD1 (5 bases). V was pared by 3 bases and J by 7 bases, with 10 bases between. Germline CDR1 and CDR2: WNHNN and SYGVQD (reference sequence). The CDR3 has 13 residues. For the CDR3, the DNA is TGCGCCAGCAGTGACAGGGTCGGGCAGCCCCAGCATTTT. Its protein product is CASSDRVGQPQHF.

This clone was seen only a few times. The gene calls are TRBV5-1 and TRBJ1-2; possible D gene TRBD1, 6 bases. CDR1 is SGHRS and CDR2 is YFSETQ in the germline V gene. The CDR3 has 17 residues. V shed 3 bases and J shed 6 bases, with 24 bases lying between them. The CDR3, as DNA: TGCGCCAGCAGCTCTAGTGAAGGGGGAAGTCGAAGAGATGGCTACACCTTC. It translates to CASSSSEGGSRRDGYTF.

The CDR3 nucleotides are TGCGCCAGCAGCCAAGACCCTAGCGGGAGGCGCAATGAGCAGTTCTTC. Translating it yields CASSQDPSGRRNEQFF. The chain uses TRBV4-1 and TRBJ2-1; TRBD2 matches at 11 bases. This CDR3 contains 16 residues. CDR1 and CDR2 from the germline V gene are MGHRA and YSYEKL. After removal of 0 bases from V and 6 bases from J, the junction contained 4 bases not matched to a gene.

The chain uses TRBV5-6 and TRBJ1-2, with 7 bases that match TRBD1. This CDR3 region has 14 residues. The J segment lost 0 bases and the V segment lost 6 bases, leaving 5 bases of the junction unmatched. The germline V gene has CDR1 SGHDT and CDR2 YYEEEE. The CDR3 loop is CASTRQGPNYGYTF. The CDR3 DNA reads TGTGCCAGCACGCGACAGGGACCTAACTATGGCTACACCTTC.

This clone was picked up one time. The CDR3 is CSAAKSGGNEQFF. The CDR3 DNA is TGCAGCGCCGCGAAGTCGGGGGGCAATGAGCAGTTCTTC. This chain links TRBV29-1 with TRBJ2-1; 7 bases are shared with TRBD2. CDR3 length: 13 amino acids. The germline CDR1 and CDR2 sequences are SQVTM and ANQGSEA. Trimming cost V 7 bases and J 6 bases; bases outside gene matches: 9.

V and J are TRBV5-6 and TRBJ2-7; 8 nucleotides agree with TRBD1. CDR1 SGHDT and CDR2 YYEEEE come from the germline V gene. The CDR3 runs to 15 residues. The CDR3 protein is CASSSLGTGAYERYV. DNA for the CDR3: TGTGCCAGCAGCTCTCTCGGGACAGGAGCCTACGAGCGGTACGTC.

The chain links TRBV18 to TRBJ1-1; TRBD1 is a possible D gene (6 bases). The CDR3 consists of 14 residues. Germline V gene sequence: CDR1 KGHSH, CDR2 LQKENI. The V end was cut by 2 bases, the J end by 5 bases, with 12 bases between. CDR3 DNA sequence: TGTGCCAGCTCACCAGGGCAGCAGGGGACTGAAGCTTTCTTT. This translates into CASSPGQQGTEAFF.

The gene calls are TRBV4-2 and TRBJ2-2, with D possibly matching TRBD2 (5 bases). CDR1 and CDR2 from the germline V gene are LGHNA and YNFKEQ. Trimming took off 0 bases at V and 4 bases at J, with 12 bases between the two ends. The CDR3 extends over 16 amino acids. CDR3 residues: CASSQEKERATGELFF. In DNA form, the CDR3 reads TGTGCCAGCAGCCAAGAAAAGGAGAGGGCCACCGGGGAGCTGTTTTTT.

This clone was seen a single time. V usage is TRBV6-5 and J usage is TRBJ1-2; the match to TRBD1 covers 7 bases. The germline V gene encodes CDR1 MNHEY and CDR2 SVGAGI. After removal of 0 bases from V and 4 bases from J, the junction contained 5 bases not matched to a gene. The CDR3 is 15 residues long. CDR3 coding DNA: TGTGCCAGCAGTTACTCGACAGGGCCATCCTATGGCTACACCTTC. Translated, it gives CASSYSTGPSYGYTF.